This is a list of T cell receptor beta chains from one sample in a study of human T cells and chemical hapten exposure. TCRdb reprocessed the RACE reads with MiXCR, giving one entry per CDR3 protein. The sample holds tens of thousands of distinct CDR3 sequences, about 8.6% seen once. Sequencing was done on a sample of whole blood. The receptors originated from a female donor in good health. Some clones in this sample may be carry-over from other donors' samples. Both conserved end residues are part of each CDR3. Fields, in order: V gene, J gene, CDR3 protein.

V: TRBV5-6; J: TRBJ2-1; CDR3: CASSPGQPTGNEQFF
V: TRBV27; J: TRBJ2-5; CDR3: CASSWATGEETQYF
V: TRBV5-1; J: TRBJ1-4; CDR3: CASSLGRQNEKLFF
V: TRBV28; J: TRBJ1-4; CDR3: CASSPDRGQGAQKLFF
V: TRBV24-1; J: TRBJ2-3; CDR3: CATSGREDTQYF
V: TRBV29-1; J: TRBJ1-1; CDR3: CSVPGQGSEAFF
V: TRBV20-1; J: TRBJ2-6; CDR3: CSARTQGAVSGANVLTF
V: TRBV4-1; J: TRBJ1-5; CDR3: CASSQGRENQPQHF
V: TRBV12-3/TRBV12-4; J: TRBJ2-6; CDR3: CASSSYRAGANVLTF
V: TRBV12-3/TRBV12-4; J: TRBJ2-3; CDR3: CASTNVGRSDTQYF
V: TRBV28; J: TRBJ1-5; CDR3: CASRSGGSNQPQHF
V: TRBV28; J: TRBJ1-6; CDR3: CASSLPTGSYNSPLHF
V: TRBV20-1; J: TRBJ2-1; CDR3: CSATPRAGGGYNEQFF
V: TRBV5-6; J: TRBJ2-7; CDR3: CASSLGQVRQYF
V: TRBV7-2; J: TRBJ2-1; CDR3: CASSLGAAYNEQFF
V: TRBV9; J: TRBJ1-6; CDR3: CASSVEGASNSPLHF
V: TRBV24-1; J: TRBJ2-3; CDR3: CATSDSRPDTQYF
V: TRBV14; J: TRBJ2-2; CDR3: CASSLRETNTGELFF
V: TRBV20-1; J: TRBJ2-1; CDR3: CSFRDLEWGEQFF
V: TRBV12-3/TRBV12-4; J: TRBJ2-3; CDR3: CASSPGTSGSDTQYF
V: TRBV20-1; J: TRBJ2-3; CDR3: CSATPVGLAGGRTDTQYF
V: TRBV2; J: TRBJ2-2; CDR3: CASSFSGRTNTGELFF
V: TRBV9; J: TRBJ1-6; CDR3: CASSGTGSSPLHF
V: TRBV9; J: TRBJ2-5; CDR3: CASSVEQSEETQYF
V: TRBV4-1; J: TRBJ2-5; CDR3: CASSLRRLVGGETQYF
V: TRBV29-1; J: TRBJ1-2; CDR3: CSVEHEGYTF
V: TRBV12-3/TRBV12-4; J: TRBJ1-1; CDR3: CASSFGVGNTEAFF
V: TRBV5-5; J: TRBJ1-1; CDR3: CASSSVFSTGNTEAFF
V: TRBV19; J: TRBJ1-1; CDR3: CASSIGRGMNTEAFF
V: TRBV4-1; J: TRBJ2-7; CDR3: CASSQGPNSYEQYF
V: TRBV20-1; J: TRBJ1-4; CDR3: CSASPAGVTGVEKLFF
V: TRBV29-1; J: TRBJ1-1; CDR3: CSALGRVTEAFF
V: TRBV28; J: TRBJ2-5; CDR3: CASSFRRLAGDLETQYF
V: TRBV7-2; J: TRBJ2-7; CDR3: CASSLGGTSGRRQYF
V: TRBV9; J: TRBJ2-3; CDR3: CASSVWDAPDTQYF
V: TRBV20-1; J: TRBJ2-5; CDR3: CSARDAAGGEETQYF
V: TRBV7-9; J: TRBJ2-1; CDR3: CASRTGLAGNNEQFF